One TCR beta chain is described in this entry. Its matching antigen is unknown. This sample stems from a study of T cell responses to AZD1222 COVID-19 vaccine. Study overall: Analysis merged second doses at about 4 or about 12 weeks.

V trimming: 1 base; J trimming: 6 bases; junction bases outside the gene matches: 13. The germline CDR1 and CDR2 sequences are SGHNT and YENEEA. This CDR3 is 18 amino acids long. Study findings and constraints: Mapped onto spike, vaccine-associated CD4 TCRs spanned it and were dominant at 160-218 and 743-854. As reported, nearly half of all spike-specific TCRs target variant regions that are unmutated. Baseline seropositives among AZD1222 recipients totaled only 6 or 7.

Repertoires were generated with immunoSEQ multiplex PCR, while TCRdb's copy carries only in-frame clones and drops some. The data hold 100,000 to 150,000 clones, with roughly 90% observed a single time. This sequence originates from an adult in good health. The input for sequencing was peripheral blood, taken on day 0 of AZD1222 vaccination. This sequence joins TRBV11-3 and TRBJ2-1; 9 bases align to TRBD2. For the CDR3, the DNA is TGTGCCAGCAGCTTAGGAGGGCGTAGCGGGGGAGAAGGCAATGAGCAGTTCTTC. Its protein product is CASSLGGRSGGEGNEQFF.